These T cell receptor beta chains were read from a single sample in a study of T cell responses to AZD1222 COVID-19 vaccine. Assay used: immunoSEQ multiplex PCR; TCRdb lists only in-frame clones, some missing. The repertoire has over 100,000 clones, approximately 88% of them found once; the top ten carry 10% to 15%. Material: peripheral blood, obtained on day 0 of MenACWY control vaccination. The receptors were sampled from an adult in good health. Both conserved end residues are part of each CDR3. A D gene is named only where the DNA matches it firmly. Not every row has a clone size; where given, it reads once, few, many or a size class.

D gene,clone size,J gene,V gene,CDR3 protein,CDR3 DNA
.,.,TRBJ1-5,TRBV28,CASSLVLEGSLAQHF,TGTGCCAGCAGTTTAGTCCTGGAAGGGAGTTTGGCCCAGCATTTT
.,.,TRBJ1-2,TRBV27,CASSPRGGTSNYGYTF,TGTGCCAGCAGTCCCCGTGGCGGAACTTCTAACTATGGCTACACCTTC
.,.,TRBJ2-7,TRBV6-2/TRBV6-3,CASSYGGIYEQYF,TGTGCCAGCAGTTACGGCGGGATCTACGAGCAGTACTTC
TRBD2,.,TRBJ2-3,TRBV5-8,CASSSETTSGGADTQYF,TGTGCCAGCAGCTCAGAGACTACTAGCGGGGGTGCAGATACGCAGTATTTT
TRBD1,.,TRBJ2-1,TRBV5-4,CASRFPGTGGRIEQFF,TGTGCCAGCAGGTTTCCCGGGACAGGGGGAAGGATTGAGCAGTTCTTC
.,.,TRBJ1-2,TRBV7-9,CASSPLGWTVNSNNYGYTF,TGTGCCAGCAGCCCTTTGGGGTGGACCGTTAACTCCAATAACTATGGCTACACCTTC
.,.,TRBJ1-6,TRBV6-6,CASGLTSSPLHF,TGTGCCAGCGGGTTAACAAGCTCACCCCTCCACTTT
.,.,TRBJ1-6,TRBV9,CASSVDRDSYNSPLHF,TGTGCCAGCAGCGTAGACAGGGACTCCTATAATTCACCCCTCCACTTT
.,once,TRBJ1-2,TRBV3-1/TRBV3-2,CASSQTREDGYTF,TGTGCCAGCAGCCAAACCAGGGAAGATGGGTACACCTTC
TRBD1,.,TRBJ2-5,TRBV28,CASSSGTGAPQGETQYF,TGTGCCAGCAGTTCCGGGACAGGGGCGCCGCAGGGGGAGACCCAGTACTTC
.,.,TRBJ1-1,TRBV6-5,CASSSPFEQNTEAFF,TGTGCCAGCAGTTCCCCCTTTGAGCAGAACACTGAAGCTTTCTTT
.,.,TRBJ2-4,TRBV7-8,CASSLARPGLAKNIQYF,TGTGCCAGCAGCTTAGCAAGGCCTGGCCTAGCCAAAAACATTCAGTACTTC
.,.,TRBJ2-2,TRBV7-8,CASSLQGANTGELFF,TGTGCCAGCAGCTTGCAGGGTGCGAACACCGGGGAGCTGTTTTTT
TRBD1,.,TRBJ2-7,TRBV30,CAWSYPGQGFYEQYF,TGTGCCTGGAGTTATCCGGGACAGGGGTTTTACGAGCAGTACTTC
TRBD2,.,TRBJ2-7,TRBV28,CASSLSGTSTRDEQYF,TGTGCCAGCAGTCTTTCCGGGACTAGCACTCGCGACGAGCAGTACTTC
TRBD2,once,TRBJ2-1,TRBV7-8,CASSSRTSGRALVF,TGTGCCAGCAGCTCTCGGACTAGCGGGAGGGCACTGGTCTTC
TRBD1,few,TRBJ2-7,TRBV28,CASSRGQVDRYEQYF,TGTGCCAGCAGTCGCGGACAGGTCGACAGGTACGAGCAGTACTTC
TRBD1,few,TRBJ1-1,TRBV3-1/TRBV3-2,CASRQGIEGTEAFF,TGTGCCAGCAGACAGGGGATTGAGGGCACTGAAGCTTTCTTT
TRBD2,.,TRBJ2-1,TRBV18,CASSPPSLAGGNEQFF,TGTGCCAGCTCACCACCGTCCCTAGCGGGAGGCAATGAGCAGTTCTTC
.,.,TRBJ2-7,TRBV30,CAWSVVGFNEQYF,TGTGCCTGGAGTGTGGTGGGGTTTAACGAGCAGTACTTC
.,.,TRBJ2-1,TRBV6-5,CASKVSGEQFF,TGTGCCAGCAAAGTGAGCGGGGAGCAGTTCTTC
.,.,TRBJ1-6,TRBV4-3,CASSPLTDNSPLHF,TGCGCCAGCAGCCCCCTCACGGATAATTCACCCCTCCACTTT
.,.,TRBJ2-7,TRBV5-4,CATKNLEGSYEQYF,TGTGCCACCAAAAATCTGGAGGGTTCCTACGAGCAGTACTTC
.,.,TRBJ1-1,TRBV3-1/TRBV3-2,CASSQLYAGGAEAFF,TGTGCCAGCAGCCAACTATACGCAGGTGGCGCTGAAGCTTTCTTT
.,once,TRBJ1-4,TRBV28,CASSLMCVACGEKLFF,TGTGCCAGCAGTTTAATGTGCGTGGCCTGTGGTGAAAAACTGTTTTTT
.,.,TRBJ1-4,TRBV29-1,CSVEAGDREKLFF,TGCAGCGTTGAGGCAGGGGACCGCGAAAAACTGTTTTTT
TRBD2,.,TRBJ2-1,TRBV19,CASSIGLAAYNEQFF,TGTGCCAGTAGTATAGGGCTAGCGGCATACAATGAGCAGTTCTTC
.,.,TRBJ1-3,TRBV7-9,CASSERAGNTIYF,TGTGCCAGCAGCGAGAGAGCTGGAAACACCATATATTTT
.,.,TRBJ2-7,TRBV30,CARGGQLAEQYF,TGTGCCCGAGGGGGGCAATTGGCGGAACAGTACTTC
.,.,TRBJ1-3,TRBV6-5,CASSWGDTNSGNTIYF,TGTGCCAGCAGTTGGGGGGACACGAACTCTGGAAACACCATATATTTT
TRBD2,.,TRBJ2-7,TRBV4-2,CASSQAASGEPSYEQYF,TGTGCCAGCAGCCAAGCGGCTAGCGGGGAGCCCTCCTACGAGCAGTACTTC
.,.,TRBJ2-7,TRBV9,CASSERTAPYYEQYF,TGTGCCAGCAGCGAGAGGACAGCGCCTTACTACGAGCAGTACTTC
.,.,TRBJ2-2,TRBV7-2,CASSQNQEAGELFF,TGTGCCAGCAGCCAGAACCAGGAGGCCGGGGAGCTGTTTTTT
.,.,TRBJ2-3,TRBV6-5,CASSYRGTDTQYF,TGTGCCAGCAGTTACCGGGGCACAGATACGCAGTATTTT
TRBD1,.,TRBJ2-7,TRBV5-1,CASSWGTVYEQYF,TGCGCCAGCAGCTGGGGGACAGTCTACGAGCAGTACTTC